The 29 T cell receptor beta chains below come from one sample, sequenced in a study of shared clonotypes between healthy human individuals. Cells designated naive CD8 were CD45RO-negative and were positively selected for CCR7, with terminally differentiated effector memory CD45RA+ cells excluded. The protocol was immunoSEQ multiplex PCR, while the TCRdb copy is restricted to in-frame clones and leaves out a portion. In the table there are roughly 770,000 clones, around 96% of which are singletons. Material: naive CD8+ T cells sorted from blood. The receptors come from a man aged 25 to 45 in good health.

V and J are TRBV11-2 and TRBJ1-2; D might be TRBD1 (6 bases). Germline lookup yields CDR1 SGHAT and CDR2 FQNNGV. CDR3 size: 14 residues. Trimming took 0 bases from V and 6 from J, leaving 11 bases between them. The CDR3 coding sequence is TGTGCCAGCAGCTTAGAGGTCAGGGGTGATGGCTACACCTTC. It encodes CASSLEVRGDGYTF.

The J gene is TRBJ2-3, the V gene TRBV29-1, with 9 bases aligning to TRBD2. This CDR3 is 16 amino acids long. Germline CDR1 reads SQVTM; CDR2 reads ANQGSEA. The ends lost 0 bases at V and 2 bases at J; junction bases unmatched: 6. The CDR3 DNA reads TGCAGCGTTGAAGAATCTAGCGGGAAGTTCACAGATACGCAGTATTTT. Amino acid sequence: CSVEESSGKFTDTQYF.

The chain couples TRBV4-3 to TRBJ1-2; D unclear. Trimming took off 3 bases at V and 3 bases at J, with 8 bases between the two ends. CDR1 is LGHNA and CDR2 is YSLEER in the germline V gene. CDR3 length: 13 residues. The CDR3 reads CASSQGVDYGYTF. CDR3 nucleotide sequence: TGCGCCAGCAGCCAGGGCGTGGACTATGGCTACACCTTC.

The genes are TRBV7-9 and TRBJ1-5, with 9 bases lining up with TRBD1. CDR1 is SEHNR and CDR2 is FQNEAQ in the germline V gene (reference sequence). The CDR3 runs 15 residues. V trimming: 5 bases; J trimming: 5 bases; junction bases outside the gene matches: 7. The CDR3 DNA reads TGTGCCAGCAGCCTCGGACAGGGGTCGTATCAGCCCCAGCATTTT. This gives the protein CASSLGQGSYQPQHF.

The J gene is TRBJ2-7, the V gene TRBV11-1, with no clear D. Trimming left V 5 bases short and J 2 bases short, with 16 bases between. Germline CDR1 is SGHAT and CDR2 is FQDESV (reference sequence). This CDR3 is 15 amino acids long. Here the CDR3 reads CASSPRFLTTYEQYF. In nucleotides, the CDR3 is TGTGCCAGCAGCCCTAGGTTTCTAACTACCTACGAGCAGTACTTC.

The rearrangement links TRBV6-4 to TRBJ2-3, with D perhaps matching TRBD1 (6 bases). The CDR3 loop spans 16 amino acids. Germline values: CDR1 MRHNA, CDR2 SNTAGT. V lost 4 bases, J lost 3 bases, and 17 bases lay in between. CDR3: CASSASGVDRTDTQYF. The CDR3 region has the DNA TGTGCCAGCAGTGCCTCAGGGGTAGATAGAACAGATACGCAGTATTTT.

The chain joins TRBV30 to TRBJ2-1; 8 positions agree with TRBD2. Trimming cost V 1 base and J 9 bases; bases outside gene matches: 8. There are 14 residues in the CDR3. The germline V gene has CDR1 GTSNPN and CDR2 SVGIG (reference sequence). For the CDR3, the DNA is TGTGCCTGGAGTGCTAGCGGGCCGACGGGTGAGCAGTTCTTC. It yields the protein CAWSASGPTGEQFF.

The chain couples TRBV9 to TRBJ2-2; the D is unclear. The CDR3 runs to 17 residues. The V end was cut by 0 bases, the J end by 7 bases, with 19 bases between. The germline V gene encodes CDR1 SGDLS and CDR2 YYNGEE. The CDR3 DNA reads as TGTGCCAGCAGCGTAGACACTCAGGCAGGCATGATCGGGGAGCTGTTTTTT. This sequence encodes CASSVDTQAGMIGELFF.

This chain connects TRBV7-9 to TRBJ2-7, with TRBD2 matching 14 bases. This CDR3 spans 18 amino acids. CDR1 SEHNR and CDR2 FQNEAQ come from the germline V gene (reference sequence). The junction had 9 bases not matched to a gene; V was cut back by 2 bases and J by 3 bases. CDR3 coding DNA: TGTGCCAGCAGCTTAAGGCCCGGGACTAGCGGGAGTATCTACGAGCAGTACTTC. Translation gives CASSLRPGTSGSIYEQYF. Full variable domain (rest looked up from reference TRBV7-9 and TRBJ2-7): DTGVSQNPRHKITKRGQNVTFRCDPISEHNRLYWYRQTLGQGPEFLTYFQNEAQLEKSRLLSDRFSAERPKGSFSTLEIQRTEQGDSAMYLCASSLRPGTSGSIYEQYFGPGTRLTVT.

This chain connects TRBV7-9 to TRBJ2-1; 9 bases are shared with TRBD1. The germline V gene has CDR1 SEHNR and CDR2 FQNEAQ (reference sequence). Trimming removed 5 bases from V and 6 bases from J; junction bases left unmatched: 5. The CDR3 is made up of 14 amino acids. The CDR3 sequence: CASSPRTGVNEQFF. CDR3 nucleotide sequence: TGTGCCAGCAGCCCACGGACAGGGGTCAATGAGCAGTTCTTC.

In its sample, this clone was seen once. The chain has TRBV13 and TRBJ2-7; 12 positions agree with TRBD2. Trimming cost V 4 bases and J 2 bases; bases outside gene matches: 12. In germline, CDR1 is PRHDT, CDR2 FYEKMQ (reference sequence). This CDR3 comprises 18 residues. The CDR3 nucleotides are TGTGCCAGCAGCTCAATAGCTCATACTAGCGGGAGGACCTACGAGCAGTACTTC. Its protein is CASSSIAHTSGRTYEQYF.

The CDR3 DNA reads as TGTGCCAGCAGCTTAGCGACCGGGACAGGGTTTTTGGACGAGCAGTACTTC. Amino acid sequence: CASSLATGTGFLDEQYF. The rearrangement links TRBV7-9 to TRBJ2-7; 9 bases are shared with TRBD1. The trim removed 0 bases at V and 5 bases at J, leaving 11 bases unmatched. This CDR3 contains 17 residues. The germline CDR1 and CDR2 sequences are SEHNR and FQNEAQ (reference sequence).

The rearrangement joins TRBV28 to TRBJ2-7; D unclear. The CDR3 is 16 residues long. V shed 5 bases and J shed 2 bases, with 19 bases lying between them. The germline V gene has CDR1 MDHEN and CDR2 SYDVKM. The CDR3 nucleotides read TGTGCCAGCAGTGACACAGATCTACCGCCACCCTACGAGCAGTACTTC. It translates to CASSDTDLPPPYEQYF. Looking up the rest from reference TRBV28 and TRBJ2-7 gives the full variable domain: DVKVTQSSRYLVKRTGEKVFLECVQDMDHENMFWYRQDPGLGLRLIYFSYDVKMKEKGDIPEGYSVSREKKERFSLILESASTNQTSMYLCASSDTDLPPPYEQYFGPGTRLTVT.

This chain joins TRBV7-6 and TRBJ2-4, with D perhaps TRBD1 (5 bases). From germline, CDR1 is SGHVS and CDR2 FNYEAQ. The V end lost 6 bases, the J end lost 11 bases, and 20 bases lay between the germline ends. This CDR3 comprises 14 residues. The CDR3 protein is CASSPVPGREFQYF. CDR3 nucleotide sequence: TGTGCCAGCAGTCCCGTACCCGGCAGGGAATTTCAGTACTTC.

The V gene is TRBV7-9, the J gene TRBJ1-5; no clear D gene. V shed 5 bases and J shed 5 bases, with 7 bases lying between them. The germline gives CDR1 SEHNR, CDR2 FQNEAQ (reference sequence). The CDR3 has 12 amino acids. In nucleotides, the CDR3 is TGTGCCAGCAGCCCGGACGATCAGCCCCAGCATTTT. Protein sequence: CASSPDDQPQHF.

This clone appeared once. J is TRBJ2-3 and V is TRBV5-6; D not resolved. The germline gives CDR1 SGHDT, CDR2 YYEEEE. The CDR3 sequence is 11 residues long. V was shortened by 4 bases and J by 6 bases, with 6 bases between the two germline ends. The CDR3 here is CASSTDDTQYF. CDR3 sequence (DNA): TGTGCCAGCAGCACGGATGATACGCAGTATTTT.

The rearrangement links TRBV9 to TRBJ2-1, with 8 bases aligning to TRBD2. The V segment lost 4 bases and the J segment 6 bases; nucleotides outside the gene matches: 9. The germline gives CDR1 SGDLS, CDR2 YYNGEE. The CDR3 totals 15 residues. The CDR3 nucleotides are TGTGCCAGCAGCCAACCGGGACTAGGGTTCAATGAGCAGTTCTTC. This codes for CASSQPGLGFNEQFF.

The chain recombines TRBV7-9 with TRBJ2-2; possible D gene TRBD2, 6 bases. The CDR3 is 16 residues long. V was trimmed by 6 bases and J by 6 bases, leaving 20 bases between them. Germline V CDR1 and CDR2: SEHNR, FQNEAQ (reference sequence). CDR3 sequence: CASSKAGRLSAGELFF. The CDR3, as DNA: TGTGCCAGCAGTAAAGCGGGCAGGCTTTCGGCCGGGGAGCTGTTTTTT.

This clone showed up just a few times. The chain employs TRBV5-1 and TRBJ2-3, with TRBD2 matching over 8 bases. The CDR3 contains 16 residues. V lost 0 bases to trimming and J lost 0 bases; unmatched junction nucleotides: 3. Germline V gene lookup returns CDR1 SGHRS and CDR2 YFSETQ. The CDR3 is CASSLDPSGSTDTQYF. The CDR3 region has the DNA TGCGCCAGCAGCTTGGATCCTAGCGGGAGCACAGATACGCAGTATTTT.

The V call is TRBV29-1, the J call TRBJ2-5; D not certain. With 0 bases removed from V and 5 bases from J, the gap between germline ends came to 10 bases. Germline values: CDR1 SQVTM, CDR2 ANQGSEA. This CDR3 is built from 13 residues. The CDR3 coding sequence is TGCAGCGTTGAAGAACCCGGGTGGGAGACCCAGTACTTC. Its translation: CSVEEPGWETQYF.

This CDR3 reads CASSLNVRILSGNEQFF. CDR3 in DNA: TGTGCCAGCAGCTTGAATGTTAGGATACTTAGTGGCAATGAGCAGTTCTTC. The V call is TRBV7-2, the J call TRBJ2-1; D unclear. The V end was cut by 3 bases, the J end by 6 bases, with 21 bases between. The CDR3 covers 17 residues. The germline V gene encodes CDR1 SGHTA and CDR2 FQGNSA. Looking up the rest from reference TRBV7-2 and TRBJ2-1 gives the full variable domain: GAGVSQSPSNKVTEKGKDVELRCDPISGHTALYWYRQSLGQGLEFLIYFQGNSAPDKSGLPSDRFSAERTGGSVSTLTIQRTQQEDSAVYLCASSLNVRILSGNEQFFGPGTRLTVL.

The sample holds one count of this clone. The J gene is TRBJ1-1, the V gene TRBV5-4; TRBD1 might be the D (5 bases). The CDR3 is 13 amino acids. The V end was cut by 2 bases, the J end by 6 bases, with 11 bases between. Germline assignment: CDR1 SGHNT and CDR2 YYREEE (reference sequence). The CDR3, as DNA: TGTGCCAGCAGCTTTGGTGAGGGGCCTGAAGCTTTCTTT. Translated, it gives CASSFGEGPEAFF.

The chain employs TRBV5-1 and TRBJ2-7, with D tentatively TRBD2 (5 bases). The CDR3 contains 13 residues. Germline V gives CDR1 SGHRS, CDR2 YFSETQ. Trimming took off 0 bases at V and 7 bases at J, with 11 bases between the two ends. Here the CDR3 DNA reads TGCGCCAGCAGCTTGGCCGGGGTGGTTGAGCAGTACTTC. It yields the protein CASSLAGVVEQYF.

The chain joins TRBV27 to TRBJ2-7; 11 positions agree with TRBD2. The CDR3 runs to 16 residues. The J segment lost 6 bases and the V segment lost 3 bases, leaving 10 bases of the junction unmatched. Germline V gene lookup returns CDR1 MNHEY and CDR2 SMNVEV (reference sequence). The CDR3 is CASSLLGTSGPGEQYF. CDR3 DNA: TGTGCCAGCAGTTTGCTCGGGACTAGCGGTCCTGGCGAGCAGTACTTC.

The gene calls are TRBV29-1 and TRBJ2-1; D is unclear. Per germline, CDR1 SQVTM and CDR2 ANQGSEA. The CDR3 is 11 amino acids. The ends were cut back, 6 bases at V and 7 bases at J, with 10 bases in the middle. CDR3 amino acids: CSVHARNEQFF. The CDR3 DNA follows: TGCAGCGTCCACGCCCGTAATGAGCAGTTCTTC.

V gene TRBV10-3 combines with J gene TRBJ2-1; 12 bases fit TRBD2. Trimming cost V 6 bases and J 5 bases; bases outside gene matches: 5. Germline V gene data show CDR1 as ENHRY and CDR2 as SYGVKD. The CDR3 sequence is 15 residues long. The CDR3 sequence is CAIRGGLAGNNEQFF. In nucleotides, the CDR3 is TGTGCCATCAGGGGAGGACTAGCGGGAAACAATGAGCAGTTCTTC.

A single count supports this clone. DNA for the CDR3: TGTGCCAGCAGCTTACGGGCAGGGGGAAGGACTGAAGCTTTCTTT. Protein sequence: CASSLRAGGRTEAFF. The rearrangement links TRBV7-9 to TRBJ1-1; 7 bases map to TRBD1. The CDR3 covers 15 residues. Germline V lookup: CDR1 SEHNR, CDR2 FQNEAQ (reference sequence). The trim removed 2 bases at V and 5 bases at J, leaving 8 bases unmatched.

V gene TRBV6-1 combines with J gene TRBJ1-5; tentative D call: TRBD1 (5 bases). In germline, CDR1 is MNHNS, CDR2 SASEGT. The CDR3 consists of 13 residues. Trimming shortened V by 8 bases and J by 4 bases, and 12 bases separated the two germline ends. The CDR3 spells CASVGGGNQPQHF. CDR3 nucleotide sequence: TGTGCCAGCGTTGGGGGAGGGAATCAGCCCCAGCATTTT.

The rearrangement links TRBV7-6 to TRBJ2-7, with D perhaps TRBD1 (6 bases). The germline CDR1 and CDR2 sequences are SGHVS and FNYEAQ. CDR3 length: 13 residues. Trimming removed 5 bases at V and 3 bases at J, with 11 bases between. The CDR3 DNA reads as TGTGCCAGCAGCCCCCCGACAGGCTACGAGCAGTACTTC. It is translated as CASSPPTGYEQYF. Full variable domain (rest looked up from reference TRBV7-6 and TRBJ2-7): GAGVSQSPRYKVTKRGQDVALRCDPISGHVSLYWYRQALGQGPEFLTYFNYEAQQDKSGLPNDRFSAERPEGSISTLTIQRTEQRDSAMYRCASSPPTGYEQYFGPGTRLTVT.